The present entry profiles one T cell receptor beta chain with its context. Clones were sequenced by immunoSEQ multiplex PCR, and TCRdb holds only the in-frame ones, with some missing. The sample records hundreds of thousands of clones, just under 90% being singletons. Trimming pared 3 bases from V and 1 base from J, leaving 9 bases between. The germline CDR1 and CDR2 sequences are SGHTA and FQGNSA. The CDR3 loop spans 14 amino acids. The data belong to a study of blood T cell repertoires in COVID-19. The sequence derives from a woman aged 18-29 years with acute or convalescent COVID-19. Sequencing was done on a sample of peripheral blood. J is TRBJ1-1 and V is TRBV7-2, with D hard to call. CDR3: CASSFLGRNTEAFF. The CDR3 DNA reads as TGTGCCAGCAGCTTTCTGGGCCGGAACACTGAAGCTTTCTTT.